The rows below give T cell receptor beta chains drawn from one sample of a study of graft-versus-host responses after intestinal transplantation. Repertoires were generated with immunoSEQ multiplex PCR, while TCRdb's copy carries only in-frame clones and drops some. The data show some 15,000 clones, approximately 62% seen once. The sample in question was ileum tissue, obtained 524 days after transplant. These receptors all stem from a human patient who received an intestinal transplant, so some T cells may come from the graft donor. CDR3s leave out the opening cysteine and the closing phenylalanine or tryptophan. Fields, in order: clone size, J gene, CDR3 length, V gene, CDR3 protein. Only part of the rows carry a size: once, few, many, or a class if the clone is expanded.

clone size: .
J gene: TRBJ1-5
CDR3 length: 13
V gene: TRBV4-3
CDR3 protein: ASSQDRQYNQPQH

clone size: .
J gene: TRBJ2-7
CDR3 length: 12
V gene: TRBV5-1
CDR3 protein: ASSFRGGANEQY

clone size: .
J gene: TRBJ1-5
CDR3 length: 15
V gene: TRBV10-2
CDR3 protein: ASSESSWRGHNQPQH

clone size: .
J gene: TRBJ2-1
CDR3 length: 13
V gene: TRBV6-5
CDR3 protein: ASSVGLAGHNEQF

clone size: .
J gene: TRBJ2-1
CDR3 length: 10
V gene: TRBV7-9
CDR3 protein: ASSRTNNEQF

clone size: .
J gene: TRBJ2-7
CDR3 length: 12
V gene: TRBV6-5
CDR3 protein: ASSRSGGANEQY

clone size: .
J gene: TRBJ2-5
CDR3 length: 12
V gene: TRBV9
CDR3 protein: ASSGTSGGETQY

clone size: few
J gene: TRBJ2-3
CDR3 length: 10
V gene: TRBV6-1
CDR3 protein: ASSEYTDTQY

clone size: few
J gene: TRBJ2-4
CDR3 length: 11
V gene: TRBV5-5
CDR3 protein: ASSSSGEPIQY

clone size: .
J gene: TRBJ1-2
CDR3 length: 10
V gene: TRBV29-1
CDR3 protein: SVTGGAGGYT

clone size: .
J gene: TRBJ1-1
CDR3 length: 13
V gene: TRBV13
CDR3 protein: ASSYRGYMNTEAF

clone size: .
J gene: TRBJ1-5
CDR3 length: 13
V gene: TRBV15
CDR3 protein: ATSTRTAINQPQH

clone size: .
J gene: TRBJ2-1
CDR3 length: 14
V gene: TRBV2
CDR3 protein: ASSDMRGAVYNEQF

clone size: .
J gene: TRBJ2-1
CDR3 length: 12
V gene: TRBV4-1
CDR3 protein: ASSQDLTDNEQF

clone size: .
J gene: TRBJ2-1
CDR3 length: 13
V gene: TRBV5-8
CDR3 protein: ASSLSLDRYNEQF

clone size: .
J gene: TRBJ2-7
CDR3 length: 10
V gene: TRBV6-1
CDR3 protein: ASSEGTEGNY

clone size: .
J gene: TRBJ2-7
CDR3 length: 11
V gene: TRBV27
CDR3 protein: ASSRDRVEEQY

clone size: .
J gene: TRBJ2-2
CDR3 length: 11
V gene: TRBV6-6
CDR3 protein: ASSYINTGELF

clone size: .
J gene: TRBJ1-2
CDR3 length: 13
V gene: TRBV18
CDR3 protein: ASSPNEGSDYGYT

clone size: once
J gene: TRBJ2-7
CDR3 length: 13
V gene: TRBV7-2
CDR3 protein: ASSLDAGTSYEQY

clone size: few
J gene: TRBJ1-2
CDR3 length: 11
V gene: TRBV29-1
CDR3 protein: SVKIGASYGYT

clone size: .
J gene: TRBJ2-7
CDR3 length: 13
V gene: TRBV7-2
CDR3 protein: ASSLATSGGYEQY

clone size: few
J gene: TRBJ2-7
CDR3 length: 12
V gene: TRBV6-1
CDR3 protein: ASSRQQGPYEQY

clone size: .
J gene: TRBJ1-2
CDR3 length: 15
V gene: TRBV7-2
CDR3 protein: ASSLEPRTGANYGYT

clone size: .
J gene: TRBJ1-1
CDR3 length: 13
V gene: TRBV14
CDR3 protein: ASRPPGLMNTEAF

clone size: .
J gene: TRBJ2-3
CDR3 length: 12
V gene: TRBV2
CDR3 protein: ASSPQGFDDTQY

clone size: .
J gene: TRBJ2-2
CDR3 length: 14
V gene: TRBV29-1
CDR3 protein: SVRLAGGPSTGELF

clone size: few
J gene: TRBJ1-6
CDR3 length: 11
V gene: TRBV14
CDR3 protein: ASSQAIETPLH

clone size: .
J gene: TRBJ2-3
CDR3 length: 11
V gene: TRBV6-4
CDR3 protein: ASSGTGTDTQY